The 6 T cell receptor beta chains reported below all come from one sample, sequenced in a study of human T cells and chemical hapten exposure. TCRdb analysed the RACE reads with MiXCR anew, one entry per CDR3 protein. The profile shows more than 150,000 distinct CDR3 sequences, roughly 15% of them singletons. Time point denoted: patch test 1, 2 weeks after DPC sensitization. Specified treatment: therapeutic diphenylcyclopropenone sensitization with weekly scalp DPC. The input for sequencing was whole blood, taken in connection with sensitization to the hapten diphenylcyclopropenone (DPC). The source is a woman younger than 45 with alopecia areata. Some clones in this sample may be carry-over from other donors' samples.

This clonotype was counted many times. The genes are TRBV28 and TRBJ1-1, with 8 bases that match TRBD1. The CDR3 is 14 residues long. The germline V gene encodes CDR1 MDHEN and CDR2 SYDVKM. V dropped 2 bases and J dropped 6; count of bases not matched to a gene: 5. The CDR3 sequence: CASSLRQGAAEAFF. For the CDR3, the DNA is TGTGCCAGCAGTTTAAGGCAGGGGGCCGCTGAAGCTTTCTTT.

This clonotype came up a few times. The chain combines TRBV6-2 or TRBV6-3 with TRBJ2-3; TRBD1 agrees at 7 bases. CDR1 and CDR2 from the germline V gene are MNHEY and SVGEGT. There are 14 residues in the CDR3. Losses at the gene ends were 5 bases for V and 6 bases for J; bases not matched to a gene: 8. The CDR3 DNA is TGTGCCAGCAGTCGGGACAGCCTAGGGGATACGCAGTATTTT. It yields the protein CASSRDSLGDTQYF.

This clonotype has only a few counts. The chain carries TRBV20-1 and TRBJ1-1; D gene ambiguous. Germline CDR1 is DFQATT and CDR2 is SNEGSKA (reference sequence). The CDR3 covers 11 residues. The V and J ends lost 6 bases and 3 bases respectively, with 8 bases between them. The CDR3 region is CSAAEHTEAFF. In DNA form, the CDR3 reads TGCAGTGCGGCTGAGCACACTGAAGCTTTCTTT.

This clonotype occurred many times. The chain couples TRBV5-1 to TRBJ1-6; D unresolved. V lost 5 bases and J 8 bases, leaving 14 bases between the germline ends. Germline V gene data show CDR1 as SGHRS and CDR2 as YFSETQ. The CDR3 is made up of 14 amino acids. DNA of the CDR3: TGCGCCAGCAGTCCAAGCGGGAAGGATTCACCCCTCCACTTT. This gives the protein CASSPSGKDSPLHF.

This chain uses TRBV4-2 with TRBJ2-7; TRBD2 aligns across 9 bases. Losses at the gene ends were 2 bases for V and 6 bases for J; bases not matched to a gene: 17. From germline, CDR1 is LGHNA and CDR2 YNFKEQ. The CDR3 sequence is 18 residues long. CDR3 bases: TGTGCCAGCAGCCAATCCGGTCACCTTGGCGGGGGGGCTGGCGAGCAGTACTTC. Protein sequence: CASSQSGHLGGGAGEQYF.

This clonotype was seen a handful of times. The rearrangement links TRBV5-1 to TRBJ2-2; 9 nucleotides align to TRBD1. J gave up 1 base and V 0 bases, and 1 base lay outside the gene matches. Germline V gene sequence: CDR1 SGHRS, CDR2 YFSETQ. The CDR3 consists of 16 residues. CDR3 loop: CASSLEGQGNTGELFF. CDR3 DNA: TGCGCCAGCAGCTTGGAGGGACAGGGGAACACCGGGGAGCTGTTTTTT.